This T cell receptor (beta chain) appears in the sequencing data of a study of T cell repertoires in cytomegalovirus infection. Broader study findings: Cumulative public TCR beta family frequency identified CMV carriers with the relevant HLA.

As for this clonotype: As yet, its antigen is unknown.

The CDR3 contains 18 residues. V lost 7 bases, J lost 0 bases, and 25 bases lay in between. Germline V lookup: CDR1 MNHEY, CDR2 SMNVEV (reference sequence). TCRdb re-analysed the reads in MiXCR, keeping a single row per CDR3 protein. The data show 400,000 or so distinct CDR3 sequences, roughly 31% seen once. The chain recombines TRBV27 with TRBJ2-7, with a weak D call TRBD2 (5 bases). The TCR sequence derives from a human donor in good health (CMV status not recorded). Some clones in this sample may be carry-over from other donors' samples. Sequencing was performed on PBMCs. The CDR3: CASTPNFPGNARSYEQYF. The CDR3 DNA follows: TGTGCCAGCACCCCGAACTTTCCCGGGAACGCCCGCTCCTACGAGCAGTACTTC.